The 25 T cell receptor beta chains listed next were all sequenced from one sample in a study of sequential checkpoint blockade in melanoma (dated by TCRdb to the late 2010s). Receptor libraries were prepared by the immunoSEQ multiplex PCR assay. TCRdb provides this immuneACCESS table in a form limited to in-frame rearrangements. Some clones are lacking; in checked studies, under half of them reflect an unresolved V gene, and why the rest are absent is not known. This sample comprises 6,900 or so clones, more than 75% of them detected only once. Together, the top ten hold roughly 7.4% of the sample. The sample's treatment or condition label is to be understood as: randomized to nivolumab then ipilimumab (arm A) or the reverse (arm B). The sample here was CD8+ T cells sorted from blood (inferred from file names), taken from a patient given nivolumab and ipilimumab in sequence. These receptors came from a human donor with melanoma.

The count of this clone is one. This chain joins TRBV6-6 and TRBJ2-7, with TRBD1 identical over 10 bases. V was clipped by 0 bases and J by 6 bases; unmatched bases: 5. This CDR3 comprises 15 residues. Looked up from germline, CDR1 is MNHNY and CDR2 is SVGAGI (reference sequence). CDR3 nucleotides: TGTGCCAGCAGTTACTCCGGACAGGGGGGGCGCGAGCAGTACTTC. Protein product: CASSYSGQGGREQYF.

The chain combines TRBV7-8 with TRBJ2-2, with 11 bases identical to TRBD1. This CDR3 is 15 amino acids long. Losses at the gene ends were 5 bases for V and 7 bases for J; bases not matched to a gene: 6. Germline V CDR1 and CDR2: SGHVS, FQNEAQ. The CDR3 sequence: CASSAGTGGSGELFF. The DNA of the CDR3 is TGTGCCAGCAGCGCCGGGACAGGGGGTAGCGGGGAGCTGTTTTTT.

The gene calls are TRBV4-1 and TRBJ2-7; D may be TRBD1 (6 bases). V was pared by 6 bases and J by 0 bases, with 12 bases between. The CDR3 is 14 amino acids. CDR1 MGHRA and CDR2 YSYEKL come from the germline V gene. CDR3 region: CASSQGPSSYEQYF. The CDR3 DNA sequence: TGCGCCAGCAGTCAGGGGCCTAGCTCCTACGAGCAGTACTTC.

CDR3 DNA: TGTGCCACATCGCCCGGGACAGGGTCACAGGAAAAACTGTTTTTT. Translation: CATSPGTGSQEKLFF. V and J are TRBV15 and TRBJ1-4; 9 bases fit TRBD1. CDR3 length: 15 amino acids. V shed 9 bases and J 8 bases; nucleotides not matched to a gene: 13. Germline values: CDR1 LNHNV, CDR2 YYDKDF (reference sequence).

The CDR3 sequence is CAISESIGRGTDTQYF. The CDR3, as DNA: TGTGCCATCAGTGAGTCAATCGGGAGGGGGACAGATACGCAGTATTTT. The chain carries TRBV10-3 and TRBJ2-3, with 8 bases aligning to TRBD2. The germline CDR1 and CDR2 sequences are ENHRY and SYGVKD. With V trimmed by 0 bases and J by 3 bases, 5 bases remained unmatched. The CDR3 runs 16 residues.

The rearrangement joins TRBV7-9 to TRBJ2-5; D uncertain. This CDR3 has 15 amino acids. The germline V and J ends were trimmed by 5 bases and 2 bases, with 15 bases remaining between them. Germline V gene lookup returns CDR1 SEHNR and CDR2 FQNEAQ (reference sequence). The CDR3 DNA is TGTGCCAGCAGCACCCCGGAGCGTTCGCAAGAGACCCAGTACTTC. This encodes CASSTPERSQETQYF.

The chain uses TRBV28 and TRBJ1-1; D is uncertain. Per the germline V gene, CDR1 is MDHEN and CDR2 is SYDVKM. The CDR3 sequence is 13 residues long. V dropped 8 bases and J dropped 5 bases, with 15 bases sitting between them. The CDR3: CASSAGTGTEAFF. CDR3 bases: TGTGCCAGCTCCGCGGGAACGGGTACTGAAGCTTTCTTT.

The chain joins TRBV18 to TRBJ1-2, with D maybe TRBD1 (6 bases). The V gene's germline CDR1 is KGHSH and CDR2 LQKENI. Trimming stripped 3 bases from V and 7 bases from J, with 18 bases between. This CDR3 comprises 15 residues. The CDR3 region is CASSPTGVLGIGYTF. DNA of the CDR3: TGTGCCAGCTCACCGACAGGCGTACTTGGCATTGGCTACACCTTC.

The genes are TRBV27 and TRBJ2-3, with a tentative D call TRBD1 (5 bases). The CDR3 spans 14 residues. With 10 bases removed from V and 2 bases from J, the gap between germline ends came to 16 bases. Germline CDR1 MNHEY, CDR2 SMNVEV (reference sequence). Here the CDR3 reads CATIRDRNTDTQYF. CDR3 coding DNA: TGTGCCACGATTAGAGACAGAAACACAGATACGCAGTATTTT.

The J gene is TRBJ1-6, the V gene TRBV5-6; D perhaps matches TRBD1 (5 bases). This CDR3 has 16 amino acids. V dropped 2 bases and J dropped 9 bases, with 18 bases sitting between them. Germline loops: CDR1 SGHDT, CDR2 YYEEEE. CDR3 coding DNA: TGTGCCAGCAGCTTTCAGTACGTCAGGGAGGCTTCACCCCTCCACTTT. The encoded protein is CASSFQYVREASPLHF.

The chain recombines TRBV28 with TRBJ2-4; TRBD1 is a possible D gene (6 bases). Trimming removed 5 bases at V and 4 bases at J, with 15 bases between. The CDR3 extends over 15 amino acids. Germline V gene lookup returns CDR1 MDHEN and CDR2 SYDVKM. The CDR3 sequence: CASSEMDSLKNIQYF. The CDR3 DNA reads as TGTGCCAGCAGTGAAATGGACAGCCTTAAAAACATTCAGTACTTC.

In its sample, this clone was seen a few times. The chain is built from TRBV6-4 and TRBJ2-7; 11 nucleotides match TRBD1. V trimming: 6 bases; J trimming: 7 bases; junction bases outside the gene matches: 5. From germline, CDR1 is MRHNA and CDR2 SNTAGT. The CDR3 spans 13 residues. Here the CDR3 DNA reads TGTGCCAGCAGGGACAGGGGGCATCTAGAGCAGTACTTC. It encodes CASRDRGHLEQYF.

This clone occurred a few times. CDR3 in amino acids: CASSTGPDTQYF. The CDR3 bases are TGCGCCAGCAGCACAGGGCCAGATACGCAGTATTTT. The V gene is TRBV10-1, the J gene TRBJ2-3; TRBD1 is a possible D gene (6 bases). The germline V gene has CDR1 WNHNN and CDR2 SYGVQD (reference sequence). The CDR3 loop spans 12 amino acids. V was shortened by 6 bases and J by 4 bases, with 8 bases between the two germline ends.

The chain uses TRBV7-6 and TRBJ2-1; 8 nucleotides agree with TRBD2. The CDR3 is 14 amino acids. Germline lookup yields CDR1 SGHVS and CDR2 FNYEAQ. V trimming: 7 bases; J trimming: 4 bases; junction bases outside the gene matches: 6. The CDR3 reads CASTSSGPYNEQFF. CDR3 coding DNA: TGTGCCAGCACCTCTAGCGGGCCGTACAATGAGCAGTTCTTC.

This clone has a single count. The rearrangement uses TRBV6-6 and TRBJ2-2, with TRBD1 matching over 9 bases. V shed 5 bases and J 7 bases; nucleotides not matched to a gene: 11. The germline CDR1 and CDR2 sequences are MNHNY and SVGAGI (reference sequence). CDR3 length equals 16 residues. The CDR3 sequence is CASSTPDRGGGGELFF. Here the CDR3 DNA reads TGTGCCAGCAGTACCCCGGACAGGGGAGGGGGCGGGGAGCTGTTTTTT.

V and J are TRBV27 and TRBJ2-1; 11 bases align to TRBD2. Germline trimming cut 2 bases from V and 4 bases from J; bases unmatched to any gene: 13. This CDR3 comprises 19 residues. Germline loops: CDR1 MNHEY, CDR2 SMNVEV (reference sequence). The CDR3 spells CASSLTSGRLSPRYNEQFF. The CDR3 DNA follows: TGTGCCAGCAGTTTAACTAGCGGGAGACTTTCGCCGAGATACAATGAGCAGTTCTTC.

This clone has a handful of counts. The V gene is TRBV9, the J gene TRBJ2-1, with TRBD2 matching over 9 bases. Germline V gene data show CDR1 as SGDLS and CDR2 as YYNGEE. The ends lost 4 bases at V and 5 bases at J; junction bases unmatched: 10. There are 16 residues in the CDR3. CDR3 bases: TGTGCCAGCAGCACCCGGACTAGCGCAGCGCACAATGAGCAGTTCTTC. Amino acids: CASSTRTSAAHNEQFF.

The chain is built from TRBV6-6 and TRBJ1-1; 8 bases line up with TRBD1. From germline, CDR1 is MNHNY and CDR2 SVGAGI (reference sequence). The CDR3 totals 14 residues. The V gene end was trimmed by 1 base and the J gene end by 10 bases; junction bases not matched to a gene: 8. The CDR3 here is CASSYYGQGAAAFF. As DNA, the CDR3 is TGTGCCAGCAGTTACTATGGGCAGGGGGCTGCAGCTTTCTTT.

The chain couples TRBV28 to TRBJ2-7, with no clear D. Matching the DNA end better, TRBJ2-5 makes the J call doubtful. This CDR3 contains 13 residues. Germline CDR1 reads MDHEN; CDR2 reads SYDVKM. CDR3 protein: CASSSRARETQYF. The DNA of the CDR3 is TGTGCCAGCAGTTCGCGAGCGAGGGAGACCCAGTACTTC.

The chain links TRBV27 to TRBJ1-1, with D perhaps matching TRBD1 (5 bases). CDR3 length equals 13 residues. V lost 0 bases and J lost 5, with 7 bases in between. The germline CDR1 and CDR2 sequences are MNHEY and SMNVEV (reference sequence). The CDR3 spells CASSLSRGTEAFF. The CDR3, as DNA: TGTGCCAGCAGTTTATCTCGGGGGACTGAAGCTTTCTTT.

The table lists this clone with a few counts. The chain uses TRBV4-1 and TRBJ2-3, with TRBD2 as a possible D gene (6 bases). Germline CDR1 reads MGHRA; CDR2 reads YSYEKL. V lost 4 bases, J lost 1 base, and 12 bases lay in between. The CDR3 extends over 15 amino acids. The DNA for the CDR3 is TGCGCCAGCAGCCGCCGGGAGTCCCGCACAGATACGCAGTATTTT. Translation: CASSRRESRTDTQYF.

The gene calls are TRBV19 and TRBJ1-5, with a possible D match to TRBD1 (6 bases). Trimming pared 5 bases from V and 5 bases from J, leaving 10 bases between. Germline values: CDR1 LNHDA, CDR2 SQIVND (reference sequence). The CDR3 is made up of 13 amino acids. The CDR3 loop reads CASSLSGDQPQHF. CDR3 DNA sequence: TGTGCCAGTAGTCTATCAGGGGATCAGCCCCAGCATTTT.

This clone has a handful of counts. The chain employs TRBV19 and TRBJ1-2; 9 bases are shared with TRBD1. The CDR3 runs to 14 residues. V lost 6 bases to trimming and J lost 7 bases; unmatched junction nucleotides: 9. Germline V gene data show CDR1 as LNHDA and CDR2 as SQIVND (reference sequence). The CDR3 sequence: CASSTRTGVLGYTF. The CDR3 DNA reads TGTGCCAGTAGCACGAGGACAGGGGTACTTGGCTACACCTTC.

This chain connects TRBV27 to TRBJ2-2, with D perhaps TRBD2 (6 bases). CDR3 length: 14 amino acids. Germline CDR1 is MNHEY and CDR2 is SMNVEV (reference sequence). Trimming shortened V by 8 bases and J by 0 bases, and 10 bases separated the two germline ends. The CDR3 protein is CASRLATNTGELFF. CDR3 DNA: TGTGCCAGCCGGCTAGCGACGAACACCGGGGAGCTGTTTTTT.

This clone was observed a handful of times. The chain recombines TRBV11-2 with TRBJ2-7, with 8 positions matching TRBD2. This CDR3 is 16 amino acids long. Germline values: CDR1 SGHAT, CDR2 FQNNGV. The V and J ends lost 5 bases and 0 bases, in that order; junction bases with no gene match: 9. CDR3 sequence reads: CASSLLAGAPSYEQYF. CDR3 in DNA: TGTGCCAGCAGCCTCCTAGCGGGTGCGCCCTCCTACGAGCAGTACTTC.